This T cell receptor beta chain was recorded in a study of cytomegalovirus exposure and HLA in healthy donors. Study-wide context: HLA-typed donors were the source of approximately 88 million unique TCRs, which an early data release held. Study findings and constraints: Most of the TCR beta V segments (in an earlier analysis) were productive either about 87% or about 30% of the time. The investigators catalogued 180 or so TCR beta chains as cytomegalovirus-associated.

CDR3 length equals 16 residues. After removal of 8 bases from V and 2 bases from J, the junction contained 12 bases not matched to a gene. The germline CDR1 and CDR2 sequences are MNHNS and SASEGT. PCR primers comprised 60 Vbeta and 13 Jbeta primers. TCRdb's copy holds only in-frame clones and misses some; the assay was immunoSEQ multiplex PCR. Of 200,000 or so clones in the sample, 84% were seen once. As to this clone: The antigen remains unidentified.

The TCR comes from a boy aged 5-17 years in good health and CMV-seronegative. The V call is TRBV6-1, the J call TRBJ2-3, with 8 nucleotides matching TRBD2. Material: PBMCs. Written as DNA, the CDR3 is TGTGCCAGCCGTGTGTTGGGCGGGGGGTACACAGATACGCAGTATTTT. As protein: CASRVLGGGYTDTQYF.